Below are 22 T cell receptor beta chains sequenced from a single sample in a study of shared clonotypes between healthy human individuals. Clones were sequenced by immunoSEQ multiplex PCR, and TCRdb holds only the in-frame ones, with some missing. Among over 400,000 clones listed, almost 80% were seen once. The source material was PBMCs. Every receptor here comes from a woman in her thirties or forties in good health. Some clones in this sample may be carry-over from other donors' samples.

Only a few counts were recorded for this clone. The chain employs TRBV27 and TRBJ2-1, with 12 nucleotides matching TRBD2. Germline CDR1 is MNHEY and CDR2 is SMNVEV (reference sequence). With 6 bases clipped from V and 5 bases from J, the junction kept 5 bases outside the gene matches. This CDR3 region has 15 residues. The CDR3 protein is CASSRLAGVNNEQFF. The CDR3 DNA reads as TGTGCCAGCAGCCGACTAGCGGGAGTTAACAATGAGCAGTTCTTC.

The CDR3 sequence: CASSFASGRPWETQYF. Written as DNA, the CDR3 is TGTGCCAGCAGCTTCGCTAGCGGGAGGCCTTGGGAGACCCAGTACTTC. The rearrangement joins TRBV7-9 to TRBJ2-5, with 11 positions matching TRBD2. This CDR3 region has 16 residues. Per germline, CDR1 SEHNR and CDR2 FQNEAQ (reference sequence). V trimming: 3 bases; J trimming: 5 bases; junction bases outside the gene matches: 8. The full variable domain, rest sourced from reference TRBV7-9 and TRBJ2-5, is DTGVSQNPRHKITKRGQNVTFRCDPISEHNRLYWYRQTLGQGPEFLTYFQNEAQLEKSRLLSDRFSAERPKGSFSTLEIQRTEQGDSAMYLCASSFASGRPWETQYFGPGTRLLVL.

In the case of this clone: Other DNA variants within this sample encode the same CDR3. The CDR3, as DNA: TGTGCCAGCAGCTTTTTCGATGAGCAGTTCTTC. Encoded protein: CASSFFDEQFF. The chain carries TRBV7-9 and TRBJ2-1, with D unresolved. Germline loops: CDR1 SEHNR, CDR2 FQNEAQ (reference sequence). The CDR3 has 11 amino acids. V lost 3 bases to trimming and J lost 8 bases, with 5 bases between them.

This clone was seen just once. The chain has TRBV11-2 and TRBJ1-1; D gene ambiguous. The V end was cut by 4 bases, the J end by 2 bases, with 11 bases between. There are 14 residues in the CDR3. The germline V gene has CDR1 SGHAT and CDR2 FQNNGV. As DNA, the CDR3 is TGTGCCAGCAGCTGGTTGTTTGGAAACACTGAAGCTTTCTTT. Translation: CASSWLFGNTEAFF.

The chain is built from TRBV7-2 and TRBJ1-2; D remains unclear. Germline V gene sequence: CDR1 SGHTA, CDR2 FQGNSA. The V end was cut by 2 bases, the J end by 0 bases, with 13 bases between. This CDR3 contains 16 residues. Here the CDR3 DNA reads TGTGCCAGCAGCTTATCTGCGGCCATCGCTAACTATGGCTACACCTTC. Translated: CASSLSAAIANYGYTF.

V usage is TRBV7-2 and J usage is TRBJ2-5; D gene ambiguous. CDR3 length equals 11 residues. The germline V and J ends were trimmed by 7 bases and 5 bases, with 8 bases remaining between them. CDR1 is SGHTA and CDR2 is FQGNSA in the germline V gene. The CDR3 sequence is CASTLGETQYF. The CDR3 coding sequence is TGTGCCAGCACCCTAGGGGAGACCCAGTACTTC.

J is TRBJ2-7 and V is TRBV19; D not resolved. The germline gives CDR1 LNHDA, CDR2 SQIVND (reference sequence). The CDR3 has 12 amino acids. Trimming took off 6 bases at V and 0 bases at J, with 6 bases between the two ends. DNA of the CDR3: TGTGCCAGTAGCCAGAGCTCCTACGAGCAGTACTTC. The encoded protein is CASSQSSYEQYF.

The chain has TRBV5-6 and TRBJ2-1; unclear D gene. The germline V and J ends were trimmed by 1 base and 12 bases, with 11 bases remaining between them. This CDR3 is built from 12 residues. Germline V gene data show CDR1 as SGHDT and CDR2 as YYEEEE. The CDR3 sequence is CASSLSSRRQFF. The CDR3 DNA reads as TGTGCCAGCAGCTTGTCCTCGCGCCGGCAGTTCTTC.

This clone was recorded once. The J gene is TRBJ2-3, the V gene TRBV4-1, with D possibly matching TRBD2 (6 bases). V lost 0 bases and J lost 2, with 15 bases in between. The CDR3 contains 17 residues. The germline V gene has CDR1 MGHRA and CDR2 YSYEKL. CDR3 nucleotides: TGCGCCAGCAGCCAAGACGGAGGGATCGGGTCCACAGATACGCAGTATTTT. It specifies CASSQDGGIGSTDTQYF.

The rearrangement joins TRBV28 to TRBJ1-2; D possibly corresponds to TRBD1 (5 bases). The CDR3 loop spans 13 amino acids. Trimming stripped 9 bases from V and 3 bases from J, with 14 bases between. Germline CDR1 reads MDHEN; CDR2 reads SYDVKM. The CDR3, as DNA: TGTGCCAGTACTAGGGACTCCCACTATGGCTACACCTTC. It translates to CASTRDSHYGYTF.

This chain links TRBV5-1 with TRBJ2-1; 10 bases fit TRBD2. After removal of 0 bases from V and 4 bases from J, the junction contained 7 bases not matched to a gene. Germline CDR1 reads SGHRS; CDR2 reads YFSETQ. The CDR3 has 17 residues. The CDR3 here is CASSLAASGSVYNEQFF. In nucleotides, the CDR3 is TGCGCCAGCAGCTTGGCGGCTAGCGGGAGTGTTTACAATGAGCAGTTCTTC.

This clone came up once. The V call is TRBV18, the J call TRBJ1-1, with TRBD1 identical over 8 bases. Germline V CDR1 and CDR2: KGHSH, LQKENI. Germline trimming cut 6 bases from V and 4 bases from J; bases unmatched to any gene: 13. The length of the CDR3 is 16 residues. The CDR3 sequence is CASSSRQGHGATEAFF. The CDR3 DNA reads as TGTGCCAGCTCCTCTCGACAGGGGCACGGTGCCACTGAAGCTTTCTTT.

This chain joins TRBV4-1 and TRBJ2-6; no clear D gene. This CDR3 has 19 amino acids. V lost 1 base and J lost 2, with 18 bases in between. CDR1 and CDR2 (germline): MGHRA, YSYEKL. DNA for the CDR3: TGCGCCAGCAGCCAAGTTTTCGGTTTTTTGGGAACTGGGGCCAACGTCCTGACTTTC. Protein sequence: CASSQVFGFLGTGANVLTF.

This chain uses TRBV18 with TRBJ2-5; perhaps TRBD2 as D (6 bases). This CDR3 contains 14 residues. Germline V gene sequence: CDR1 KGHSH, CDR2 LQKENI. Trimming took off 2 bases at V and 7 bases at J, with 14 bases between the two ends. The DNA of the CDR3 is TGTGCCAGCTCACCAGGGACTGACACAGGGACCCAGTACTTC. The encoded protein is CASSPGTDTGTQYF. Filled out from reference TRBV18 and TRBJ2-5, the complete variable domain reads NAGVMQNPRHLVRRRGQEARLRCSPMKGHSHVYWYRQLPEEGLKFMVYLQKENIIDESGMPKERFSAEFPKEGPSILRIQQVVRGDSAAYFCASSPGTDTGTQYFGPGTRLLVL.

This clone appeared a few times. The chain employs TRBV9 and TRBJ1-3, with D uncertain. Germline V lookup: CDR1 SGDLS, CDR2 YYNGEE. V was shortened by 4 bases and J by 0 bases, with 11 bases between the two germline ends. This CDR3 comprises 15 residues. The DNA for the CDR3 is TGTGCCAGCAGCCCCCGACTGTTCTCTGGAAACACCATATATTTT. It is translated as CASSPRLFSGNTIYF.

The rearrangement links TRBV2 to TRBJ1-1; D uncertain. This CDR3 is built from 13 residues. V lost 8 bases to trimming and J lost 0 bases, with 10 bases between them. Looked up from germline, CDR1 is SNHLY and CDR2 is FYNNEI. CDR3 sequence (DNA): TGTGCCAGCCTAAGACTCATGAACACTGAAGCTTTCTTT. Encoded protein: CASLRLMNTEAFF.

In nucleotides, the CDR3 is TGTGCCAGCAGTGTAATGGGCAGTTATGGCTACACCTTC. This translates into CASSVMGSYGYTF. The chain joins TRBV2 to TRBJ1-2; D is unclear. Between the trimmed V and J ends, which lost 4 bases and 5 bases, there was a span of 11 bases. There are 13 residues in the CDR3. Germline V gene sequence: CDR1 SNHLY, CDR2 FYNNEI.

This chain joins TRBV2 and TRBJ1-3; 8 bases align to TRBD1. Per the germline V gene, CDR1 is SNHLY and CDR2 is FYNNEI. The trim removed 5 bases at V and 0 bases at J, leaving 6 bases unmatched. The CDR3 covers 16 residues. The CDR3 DNA is TGTGCCAGCAGTAGACAGGGGACGAGCTCTGGAAACACCATATATTTT. Its translation is CASSRQGTSSGNTIYF.

This sequence joins TRBV7-2 and TRBJ2-1; TRBD2 matches 9 bases. The CDR3 is made up of 16 amino acids. V gave up 4 bases and J gave up 7 bases; unmatched junction bases: 11. CDR1 is SGHTA, CDR2 FQGNSA, per germline. The CDR3 nucleotides are TGTGCCAGCAGCTCTCAAGCGGGAGGCCCGTTGAATGAGCAGTTCTTC. It translates to CASSSQAGGPLNEQFF.

This CDR3 is CASSETGSVQPQHF. The CDR3 bases are TGTGCCAGCAGCGAAACAGGGTCAGTACAGCCCCAGCATTTT. This rearrangement joins TRBV2 to TRBJ1-5; a weak D match, TRBD1 (6 bases). Trimming shortened V by 6 bases and J by 7 bases, and 16 bases separated the two germline ends. CDR1 is SNHLY, CDR2 FYNNEI, per germline. The length of the CDR3 is 14 residues.

Turning to this clone: Other DNA sequences of this sample code for an identical CDR3. The V and J genes are TRBV29-1 and TRBJ2-4, with a weak D call TRBD1 (5 bases). This CDR3 is built from 16 residues. CDR1 is SQVTM, CDR2 ANQGSEA, per germline. V was pared by 7 bases and J by 0 bases, with 19 bases between. As DNA, the CDR3 is TGCAGCGCCCACGGTGGGGCATTGGGAGCCAAAAACATTCAGTACTTC. This gives the protein CSAHGGALGAKNIQYF.

The V and J genes are TRBV28 and TRBJ2-3; D is uncertain. V was pared by 5 bases and J by 4 bases, with 13 bases between. The CDR3 contains 14 residues. Germline loops: CDR1 MDHEN, CDR2 SYDVKM. Here the CDR3 DNA reads TGTGCCAGCAGTCGACCGTCCTGGGCAGATACGCAGTATTTT. It encodes CASSRPSWADTQYF.